Listed here is a single T cell receptor beta chain. Its antigen is unknown. These data come from a study of breast tumors, draining lymph nodes, adjacent tissues. Study-level results: Compared with basal-like, luminal-like tumors shared significantly more repertoire with nontumor tissue. Tumor TCR diversity was below lymph nodes but above nontumor tissue. The data were judged consistent with most tumor T cells coming from lymph node and expanding in tumor.

With 5 bases removed from V and 7 bases from J, the gap between germline ends came to 8 bases. There are 11 residues in the CDR3. Germline CDR1 reads MDHEN; CDR2 reads SYDVKM. Axillary draining lymph nodes of breast cancer patients supplied the node samples. MiXCR was run by TCRdb on the multiplex PCR reads, yielding one entry per CDR3 protein. The sample lists roughly 80,000 distinct CDR3 sequences, about 21% occurring once. The receptor was derived from a female donor with breast cancer. Some clones in this sample may be carry-over from other donors' samples. The sample was axillary lymph node tissue. The chain links TRBV28 to TRBJ1-2, with D unclear. The CDR3 nucleotides read TGTGCCAGCAGTGTGACCAGTGGCTACACCTTC. It yields the protein CASSVTSGYTF.